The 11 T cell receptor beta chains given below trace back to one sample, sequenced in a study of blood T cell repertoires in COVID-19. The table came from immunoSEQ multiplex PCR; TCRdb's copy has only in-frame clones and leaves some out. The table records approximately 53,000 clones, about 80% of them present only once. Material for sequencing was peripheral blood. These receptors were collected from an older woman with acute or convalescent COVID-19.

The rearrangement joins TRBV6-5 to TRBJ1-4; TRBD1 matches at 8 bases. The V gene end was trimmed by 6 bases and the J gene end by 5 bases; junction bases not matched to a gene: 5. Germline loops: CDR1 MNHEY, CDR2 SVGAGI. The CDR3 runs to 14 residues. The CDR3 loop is CASRPDRANEKLFF. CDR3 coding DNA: TGTGCCAGCAGACCGGACAGGGCGAATGAAAAACTGTTTTTT.

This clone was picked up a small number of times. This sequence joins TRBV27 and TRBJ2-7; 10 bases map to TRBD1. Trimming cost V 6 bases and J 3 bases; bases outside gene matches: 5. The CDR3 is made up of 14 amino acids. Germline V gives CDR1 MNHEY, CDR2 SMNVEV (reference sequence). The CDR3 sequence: CASRMTGGVYEQYF. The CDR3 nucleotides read TGTGCCAGCAGGATGACAGGGGGCGTCTACGAGCAGTACTTC.

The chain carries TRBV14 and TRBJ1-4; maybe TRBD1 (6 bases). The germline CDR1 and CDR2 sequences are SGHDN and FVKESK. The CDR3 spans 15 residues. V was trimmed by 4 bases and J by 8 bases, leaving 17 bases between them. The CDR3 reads CASSRKQGVGEKLFF. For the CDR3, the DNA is TGTGCCAGCAGCCGGAAACAGGGTGTCGGGGAAAAACTGTTTTTT.

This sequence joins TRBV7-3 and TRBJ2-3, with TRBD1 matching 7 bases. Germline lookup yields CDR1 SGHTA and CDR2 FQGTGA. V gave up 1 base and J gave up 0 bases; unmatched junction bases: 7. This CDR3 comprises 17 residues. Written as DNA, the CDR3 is TGTGCCAGCAGCTTAATCTCAGCAGGGGGAAGCACAGATACGCAGTATTTT. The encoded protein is CASSLISAGGSTDTQYF.

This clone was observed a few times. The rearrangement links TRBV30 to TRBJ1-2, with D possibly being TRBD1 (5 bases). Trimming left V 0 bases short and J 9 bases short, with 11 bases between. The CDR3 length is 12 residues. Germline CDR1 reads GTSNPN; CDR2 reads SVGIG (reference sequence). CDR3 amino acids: CAWSVLEGRYTF. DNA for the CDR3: TGTGCCTGGAGTGTACTGGAGGGACGCTACACCTTC.

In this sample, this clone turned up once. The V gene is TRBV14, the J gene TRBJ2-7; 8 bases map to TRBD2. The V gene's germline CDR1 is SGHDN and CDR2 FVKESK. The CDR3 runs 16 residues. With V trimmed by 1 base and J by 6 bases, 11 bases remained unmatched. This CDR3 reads CASSQGLQRGPGEQYF. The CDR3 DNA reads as TGTGCCAGCAGCCAAGGTTTACAGCGGGGGCCGGGCGAGCAGTACTTC.

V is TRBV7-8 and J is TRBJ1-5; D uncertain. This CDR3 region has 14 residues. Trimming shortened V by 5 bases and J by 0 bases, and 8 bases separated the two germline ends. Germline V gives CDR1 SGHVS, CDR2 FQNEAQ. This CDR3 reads CASSPGDSNQPQHF. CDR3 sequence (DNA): TGTGCCAGCAGCCCCGGGGATAGCAATCAGCCCCAGCATTTT.

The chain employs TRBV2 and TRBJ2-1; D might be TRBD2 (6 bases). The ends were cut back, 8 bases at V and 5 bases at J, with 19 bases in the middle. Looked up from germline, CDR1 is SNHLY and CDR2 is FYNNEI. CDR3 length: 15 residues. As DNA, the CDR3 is TGTGCCAGCGGAACCGGGACTTACCCTCACAATGAGCAGTTCTTC. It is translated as CASGTGTYPHNEQFF.

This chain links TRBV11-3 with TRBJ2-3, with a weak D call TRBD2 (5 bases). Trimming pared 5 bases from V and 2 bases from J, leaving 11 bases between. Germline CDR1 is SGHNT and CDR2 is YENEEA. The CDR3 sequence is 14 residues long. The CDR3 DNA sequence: TGTGCCAGCAGCCTAGGGAGTGTCACAGATACGCAGTATTTT. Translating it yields CASSLGSVTDTQYF.

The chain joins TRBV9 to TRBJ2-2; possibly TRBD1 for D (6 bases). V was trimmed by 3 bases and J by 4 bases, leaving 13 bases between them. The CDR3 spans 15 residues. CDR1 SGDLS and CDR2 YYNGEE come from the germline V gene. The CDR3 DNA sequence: TGTGCCAGCAGCGAGGGGGTAGCAGTCACCGGGGAGCTGTTTTTT. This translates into CASSEGVAVTGELFF.

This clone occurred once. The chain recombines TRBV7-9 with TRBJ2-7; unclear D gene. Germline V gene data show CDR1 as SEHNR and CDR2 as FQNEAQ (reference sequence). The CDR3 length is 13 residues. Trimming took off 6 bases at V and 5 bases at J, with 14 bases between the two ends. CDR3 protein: CASRGPLVDEQYF. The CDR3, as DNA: TGTGCCAGCAGGGGCCCGTTAGTAGACGAGCAGTACTTC.